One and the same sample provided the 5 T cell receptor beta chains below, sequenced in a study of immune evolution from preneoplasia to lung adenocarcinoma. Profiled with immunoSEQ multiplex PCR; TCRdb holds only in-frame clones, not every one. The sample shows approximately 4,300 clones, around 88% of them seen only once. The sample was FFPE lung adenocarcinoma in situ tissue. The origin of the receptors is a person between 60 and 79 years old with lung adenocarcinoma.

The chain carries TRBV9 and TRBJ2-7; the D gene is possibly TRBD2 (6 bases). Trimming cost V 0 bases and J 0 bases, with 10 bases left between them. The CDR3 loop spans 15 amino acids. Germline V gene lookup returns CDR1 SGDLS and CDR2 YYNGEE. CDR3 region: CASSVEGGVSYEQYF. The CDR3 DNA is TGTGCCAGCAGCGTAGAGGGCGGGGTCTCCTACGAGCAGTACTTC.

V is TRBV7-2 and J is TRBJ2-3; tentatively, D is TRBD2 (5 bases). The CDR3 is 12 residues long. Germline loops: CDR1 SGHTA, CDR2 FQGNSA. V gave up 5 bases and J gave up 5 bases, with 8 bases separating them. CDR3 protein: CASSPRGDTQYF. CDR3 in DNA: TGTGCCAGCAGCCCCCGGGGAGATACGCAGTATTTT. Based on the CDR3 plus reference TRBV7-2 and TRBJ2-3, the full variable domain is GAGVSQSPSNKVTEKGKDVELRCDPISGHTALYWYRQSLGQGLEFLIYFQGNSAPDKSGLPSDRFSAERTGGSVSTLTIQRTQQEDSAVYLCASSPRGDTQYFGPGTRLTVL.

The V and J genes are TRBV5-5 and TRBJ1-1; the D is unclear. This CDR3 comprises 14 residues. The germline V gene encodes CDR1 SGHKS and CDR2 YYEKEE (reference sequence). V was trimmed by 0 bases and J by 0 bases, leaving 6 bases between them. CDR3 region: CASSLDPMNTEAFF. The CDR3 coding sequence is TGTGCCAGCAGCTTGGATCCCATGAACACTGAAGCTTTCTTT.

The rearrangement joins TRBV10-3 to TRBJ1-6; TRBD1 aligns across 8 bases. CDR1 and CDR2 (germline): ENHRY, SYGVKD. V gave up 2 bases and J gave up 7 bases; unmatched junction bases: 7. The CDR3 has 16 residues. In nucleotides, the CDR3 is TGTGCCATCAGTGAGGCAGGGGGCAGAGGGAATTCACCCCTCCACTTT. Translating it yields CAISEAGGRGNSPLHF.

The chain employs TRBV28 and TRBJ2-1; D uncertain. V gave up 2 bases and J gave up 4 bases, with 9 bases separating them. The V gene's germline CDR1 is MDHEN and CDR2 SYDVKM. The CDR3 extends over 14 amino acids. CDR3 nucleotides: TGTGCCAGCAGTTTAAGTTCCCATTACAATGAGCAGTTCTTC. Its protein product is CASSLSSHYNEQFF.